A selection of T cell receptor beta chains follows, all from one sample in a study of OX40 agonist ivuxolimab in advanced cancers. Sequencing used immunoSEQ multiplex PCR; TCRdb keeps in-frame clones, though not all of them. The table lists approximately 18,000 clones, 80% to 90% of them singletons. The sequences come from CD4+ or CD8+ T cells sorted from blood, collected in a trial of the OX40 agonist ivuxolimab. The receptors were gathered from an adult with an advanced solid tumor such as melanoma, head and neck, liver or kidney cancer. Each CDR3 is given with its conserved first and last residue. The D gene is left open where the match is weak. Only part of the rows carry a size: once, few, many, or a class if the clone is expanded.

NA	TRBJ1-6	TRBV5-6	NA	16	TGTGCCAGCAGCTTGGTTCGTCAGATTGCATCTTCACCCCTCCACTTT	CASSLVRQIASSPLHF
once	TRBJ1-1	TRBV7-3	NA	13	TGTGCCAGCAGCTTAAGGGCCAACACTGAAGCTTTCTTT	CASSLRANTEAFF
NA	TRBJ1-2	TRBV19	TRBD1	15	TGTGCCAGTACCATGGGACAGGGTAGCTGGTATGGCTACACCTTC	CASTMGQGSWYGYTF
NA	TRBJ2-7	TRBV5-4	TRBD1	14	TGTGCCAGCAGCACTCCGGGACAGGGCGGCGAGCAGTACTTC	CASSTPGQGGEQYF
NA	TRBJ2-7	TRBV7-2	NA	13	TGTGCCAGCAGCTCCGATGGGGGAGGAGAACCCAACTTC	CASSSDGGGEPNF
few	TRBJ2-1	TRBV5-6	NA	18	TGTGCCAGCGGCGGACAGAGGCATGCGTCGGACTCCTACAATGAGCAGTTCTTC	CASGGQRHASDSYNEQFF
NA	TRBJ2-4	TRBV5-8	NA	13	TGTGCCAGCAGCATACAGGGTTCCTACATTCAGTACTTC	CASSIQGSYIQYF
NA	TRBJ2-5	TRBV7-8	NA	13	TGTGCCAGCAGCTTAGGACTGCAAGAGACCCAGTACTTC	CASSLGLQETQYF
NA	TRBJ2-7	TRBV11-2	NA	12	TGTGCCAGCAGCCACTTGCCGGATCAGCAGTACTTC	CASSHLPDQQYF
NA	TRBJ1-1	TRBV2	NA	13	TGTGCCAGCACCGGGACATGGAACACTGAAGCTTTCTTT	CASTGTWNTEAFF
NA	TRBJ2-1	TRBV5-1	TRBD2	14	TGCGCCAGCAGCAGAATAGCGGGGTTCTATGAGCAGTTCTTC	CASSRIAGFYEQFF
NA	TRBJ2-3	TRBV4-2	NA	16	TGTGCCAGCAGCCAGGAGGGGGGCCGTGGCACAGATACGCAGTATTTT	CASSQEGGRGTDTQYF
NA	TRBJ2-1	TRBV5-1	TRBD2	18	TGCGCCAGCAGCATTGGACTAGCGGGGTCGAGCTCCTACAATGAGCAGTTCTTC	CASSIGLAGSSSYNEQFF
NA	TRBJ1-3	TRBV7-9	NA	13	TGTGCCAGCAGCTTAGGGGAGGGAAACACCATATATTTT	CASSLGEGNTIYF
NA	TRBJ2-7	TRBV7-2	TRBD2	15	TGTGCCAGCAGCCTGGACCTAGCGGGAATTTACGAGCAGTACTTC	CASSLDLAGIYEQYF
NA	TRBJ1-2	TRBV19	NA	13	TGTGCCAGTAGTATAGGACAGTACTATGGCTACACCTTC	CASSIGQYYGYTF
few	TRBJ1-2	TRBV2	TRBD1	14	TGTGCCAGCAGTGGCCAAGGGGGCGCCTGGGGCTACACCTTC	CASSGQGGAWGYTF
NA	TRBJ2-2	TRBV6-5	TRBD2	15	TGTGCCAGCAGTTTTCTAGCGGGGGTGGGCGGGGAGCTGTTTTTT	CASSFLAGVGGELFF
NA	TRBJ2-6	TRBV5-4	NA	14	TGTGCCAGCAGCTTAGTCGGGTCGGCCAACGTCCTGACTTTC	CASSLVGSANVLTF
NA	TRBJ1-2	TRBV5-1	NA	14	TGCGCCAGCAGCCGCACATACGGGGGCTATGGCTACACCTTC	CASSRTYGGYGYTF
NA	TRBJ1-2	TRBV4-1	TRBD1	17	TGCGCCAGCAGCCAAGAGGGGACAGGGCTGGTCCCGTATGGCTACACCTTC	CASSQEGTGLVPYGYTF
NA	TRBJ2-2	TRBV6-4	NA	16	TGTGCCAGCAGTACAACTCCCAATAGGGGCACCGGGGAGCTGTTTTTT	CASSTTPNRGTGELFF